The clone carrying this TCR beta chain was observed a handful of times. The antigen is undetermined. In the naive CD8 group, cells lacked CD45RO and were positively selected for CCR7, so terminally differentiated effector memory CD45RA+ cells were left out. The data were obtained in a study of shared clonotypes between healthy human individuals. Study details: Used for every donor were three CD4 naive, three CD4 memory, two CD8 naive and one CD8 memory plate.

The authors distributed each subset's genomic DNA evenly over several immunoSEQ plates. TCRdb's table, derived via immunoSEQ multiplex PCR, lists solely in-frame clones and lacks some. The table shows roughly 2,000,000 clones, with over 85% occurring only once. Points from the study as a whole: Exclusively blood specimens were collected; tissue repertoires likely differ. Naive CD4 clonotype sharing across a few donors was approximately 5%.

The receptor was derived from a man aged 18 to 35 in good health. Some clones in this sample may be carry-over from other donors' samples. The sequenced material came from naive CD8+ T cells from PBMCs.

CDR3 sequence (DNA): TGTGCCATCAGTGAGTCCCAGGCCCAGAATCCCCAGCATTTT. Residues: CAISESQAQNPQHF. The chain employs TRBV10-3 and TRBJ1-5; no firm D call. The CDR3 contains 14 residues. The germline gives CDR1 ENHRY, CDR2 SYGVKD. V lost 0 bases to trimming and J lost 10 bases, with 13 bases between them.